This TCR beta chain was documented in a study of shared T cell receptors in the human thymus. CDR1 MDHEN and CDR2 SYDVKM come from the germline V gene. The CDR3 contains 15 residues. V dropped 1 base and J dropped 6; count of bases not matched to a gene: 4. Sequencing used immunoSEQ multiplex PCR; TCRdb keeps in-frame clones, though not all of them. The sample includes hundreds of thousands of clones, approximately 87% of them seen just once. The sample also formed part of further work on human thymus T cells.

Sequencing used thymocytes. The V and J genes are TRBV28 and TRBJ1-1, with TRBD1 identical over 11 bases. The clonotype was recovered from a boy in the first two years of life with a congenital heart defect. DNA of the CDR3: TGTGCCAGCAGTTTATCCGGACAGGGGGCATCTGAAGCTTTCTTT. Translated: CASSLSGQGASEAFF.